The 15 T cell receptor beta chains given below trace back to one sample, sequenced in a study of OX40 agonist ivuxolimab in advanced cancers. Clones were sequenced by immunoSEQ multiplex PCR, and TCRdb holds only the in-frame ones, with some missing. The table lists 55,000 to 65,000 clones, about 90% of them singletons. The sample in question was CD4+ or CD8+ T cells sorted from blood, obtained in a trial of the OX40 agonist ivuxolimab. Receptors were obtained from an adult with an advanced solid tumor such as melanoma, head and neck, liver or kidney cancer.

CDR3: CASSLATTGVSNIQYF. For the CDR3, the DNA is TGTGCCAGCAGCTTAGCTACGACAGGCGTTTCAAACATTCAGTACTTC. This chain uses TRBV7-9 with TRBJ2-4; D possibly corresponds to TRBD1 (6 bases). This CDR3 spans 16 amino acids. Germline V gives CDR1 SEHNR, CDR2 FQNEAQ (reference sequence). V dropped 0 bases and J dropped 6 bases, with 15 bases sitting between them.

The chain recombines TRBV7-9 with TRBJ2-7; 10 nucleotides align to TRBD1. The CDR3 runs to 12 residues. Looked up from germline, CDR1 is SEHNR and CDR2 is FQNEAQ (reference sequence). Losses at the gene ends were 5 bases for V and 7 bases for J; bases not matched to a gene: 2. This chain's CDR3 is CASSRGQGEQYF. The CDR3 DNA is TGTGCCAGCAGCCGGGGACAGGGGGAGCAGTACTTC.

This clone has more than one count but fewer than ten. The chain links TRBV7-2 to TRBJ1-5; weak D call: TRBD1 (6 bases). CDR3 length: 17 residues. CDR1 and CDR2 (germline): SGHTA, FQGNSA. V was trimmed by 5 bases and J by 1 base, leaving 18 bases between them. The DNA for the CDR3 is TGTGCCAGCAGCCCGCAAAGGACAGTCAGGAGCAATCAGCCCCAGCATTTT. It encodes CASSPQRTVRSNQPQHF.

The V gene is TRBV19, the J gene TRBJ1-2; 7 bases map to TRBD1. V was clipped by 5 bases and J by 4 bases; unmatched bases: 7. The CDR3 loop spans 14 amino acids. In germline, CDR1 is LNHDA, CDR2 SQIVND (reference sequence). CDR3 sequence reads: CASSSTGLAYGYTF. CDR3 DNA: TGTGCCAGTAGTTCGACAGGGCTCGCCTATGGCTACACCTTC.

This rearrangement joins TRBV11-2 to TRBJ2-6, with 10 bases aligning to TRBD1. The germline V gene has CDR1 SGHAT and CDR2 FQNNGV. The length of the CDR3 is 19 residues. With 5 bases clipped from V and 4 bases from J, the junction kept 14 bases outside the gene matches. CDR3: CASSTLRDRGGRGANVLTF. CDR3 bases: TGTGCCAGCAGCACCCTCCGGGACAGGGGAGGTAGAGGGGCCAACGTCCTGACTTTC.

The rearrangement uses TRBV9 and TRBJ2-7; TRBD1 might be the D (5 bases). Germline CDR1 and CDR2: SGDLS and YYNGEE. Trimming took off 0 bases at V and 7 bases at J, with 11 bases between the two ends. The CDR3 loop spans 13 amino acids. DNA of the CDR3: TGTGCCAGCAGCGTAGAAGACAGTAGGGAGCAGTACTTC. Protein product: CASSVEDSREQYF.

This clone was detected once. The V gene is TRBV6-4, the J gene TRBJ2-5; D perhaps matches TRBD1 (6 bases). CDR3 length: 14 residues. Germline loops: CDR1 MRHNA, CDR2 SNTAGT. V was clipped by 8 bases and J by 5 bases, with 18 bases between them. The CDR3 region is CASDTFGGTETQYF. The CDR3, as DNA: TGTGCCAGCGATACGTTTGGGGGCACGGAGACCCAGTACTTC.

This clone came up once. The CDR3 region has the DNA TGTGCTAGTGGTTCCAAGGACTTGGGTGGCTACACCTTC. This sequence encodes CASGSKDLGGYTF. This chain uses TRBV12-5 with TRBJ1-2; D remains ambiguous. Per germline, CDR1 LGHNT and CDR2 FRNRAP. V dropped 4 bases and J dropped 7 bases, with 13 bases sitting between them. The CDR3 spans 13 residues.

V usage is TRBV7-2 and J usage is TRBJ2-3; D is unresolved. Germline values: CDR1 SGHTA, CDR2 FQGNSA. The V end lost 1 base, the J end lost 3 bases, and 8 bases lay between the germline ends. This CDR3 is 14 amino acids long. Here the CDR3 DNA reads TGTGCCAGCAGCTTAGTTCTGAGAACAGATACGCAGTATTTT. Protein product: CASSLVLRTDTQYF.

This chain uses TRBV5-1 with TRBJ2-7, with TRBD2 identical over 7 bases. Trimming cost V 1 base and J 3 bases; bases outside gene matches: 7. The CDR3 is 15 amino acids. CDR1 and CDR2 from the germline V gene are SGHRS and YFSETQ. In DNA, the CDR3 is TGCGCCAGCAGCTTGACCGGGACTAACTTCTACGAGCAGTACTTC. Translated, it gives CASSLTGTNFYEQYF.

V and J are TRBV19 and TRBJ1-5, with 10 bases identical to TRBD1. CDR3 length equals 14 residues. Germline V lookup: CDR1 LNHDA, CDR2 SQIVND (reference sequence). With V trimmed by 7 bases and J by 7 bases, 7 bases remained unmatched. The CDR3 region is CASTDRGVGQPQHF. DNA for the CDR3: TGTGCCAGTACGGACAGGGGGGTTGGACAGCCCCAGCATTTT.

The chain has TRBV5-1 and TRBJ2-1; D perhaps matches TRBD2 (5 bases). Germline CDR1 is SGHRS and CDR2 is YFSETQ. The CDR3 runs 16 residues. The V and J ends lost 0 bases and 7 bases respectively, with 17 bases between them. The DNA for the CDR3 is TGCGCCAGCAGCTTGGGTGGGGAGACGTCGGGGAATGAGCAGTTCTTC. Its translation is CASSLGGETSGNEQFF.

The chain has TRBV5-1 and TRBJ2-5; the match to TRBD2 covers 15 bases. The V gene end was trimmed by 2 bases and the J gene end by 4 bases; junction bases not matched to a gene: 6. Germline V gene sequence: CDR1 SGHRS, CDR2 YFSETQ. The CDR3 consists of 17 residues. The CDR3 region is CASSFGTSGGPRETQYF. The CDR3 DNA reads TGCGCCAGCAGCTTCGGGACTAGCGGGGGGCCTCGAGAGACCCAGTACTTC.

This sequence joins TRBV28 and TRBJ2-1; 7 nucleotides agree with TRBD1. Trimming cost V 7 bases and J 9 bases; bases outside gene matches: 15. This CDR3 has 15 amino acids. CDR1 and CDR2 (germline): MDHEN, SYDVKM. This chain's CDR3 is CASTLRGPVESEQFF. Here the CDR3 DNA reads TGTGCCAGCACCTTGAGGGGGCCGGTGGAGAGTGAGCAGTTCTTC.

This clone was recorded only once. The chain combines TRBV27 with TRBJ1-4; D unresolved. V shed 0 bases and J shed 5 bases, with 7 bases lying between them. The CDR3 runs to 14 residues. Per the germline V gene, CDR1 is MNHEY and CDR2 is SMNVEV (reference sequence). The CDR3 loop is CASSLSGLNEKLFF. The CDR3 DNA is TGTGCCAGCAGTTTATCGGGGTTAAATGAAAAACTGTTTTTT.